The count of the clone carrying this T cell receptor (beta chain) is one. These data come from a study of blood T cell repertoires in COVID-19. Study at large: Whether acute or convalescent, the COVID-19 samples came from the United States, Italy and Spain. The cDNA or gDNA used as material had been derived from T cells, B-cell-depleted T cells, or PBMCs.

As processed by the authors: Estimation of nucleated cell counts relied on the amplification of reference gene primers. Sequencing was performed with immunoSEQ multiplex PCR; in TCRdb, only in-frame clones are kept and a portion is missing. V, J and clone size were drawn from that table, and D and trimming were deduced from the DNA. The sample lists about 260,000 clones, 82% seen once, with about 2% in the top ten. Germline-derived CDR1 and CDR2 are LGHDT and YNNKEL (reference sequence). This CDR3 comprises 15 residues. After removal of 2 bases from V and 3 bases from J, the junction contained 5 bases not matched to a gene.

The clonotype was recovered from a woman of 80 years or more with acute or convalescent COVID-19. The chain joins TRBV3-1 (or the pseudogene TRBV3-2) to TRBJ2-3, with 7 bases that match TRBD2. The sequenced material came from peripheral blood. This CDR3 reads CASSQTRGMTDTQYF. The CDR3 region has the DNA TGTGCCAGCAGCCAAACGCGGGGGATGACAGATACGCAGTATTTT.